The sequence of this T cell receptor beta chain was determined in a study of blood T cell repertoires in COVID-19 (dated by TCRdb to 2018 to 2021). Context from the whole study: Samples from collaborators originated in the United States, Italy and Spain and spanned both the acute and convalescent phases of COVID-19. The prospective study material was composed of cDNA or gDNA derived from T cells, B-cell-depleted T cells, or PBMCs. Subjects who had been exposed to COVID-19, were actively infected with it, or had recovered from it provided the deeply sampled blood TCRbeta repertoires that made up the dataset. A freely available public database, intended as a resource for researchers studying the immune response to SARS-CoV-2, is where the repertoires were released. The samples were drawn from the first 160 participants of the ongoing ImmuneRACE study and from 1,200 or so subjects provided by 6 global collaborators. The sample metadata nearly always contained a de-identified subject ID, COVID-19 status, age in years and sex. Where available, HLA class I and class II types were taken from metadata supplied by the sample provider and were not determined by assay-based typing.

General study outcomes and caveats: The amount of clinical and demographic metadata varied by source and participant and was provided uncurated.

The immunoSEQ Assay, a bias-controlled multiplex PCR, was used to amplify TCRbeta CDR3 regions from genomic DNA. The study's processing was this. Within the assay, amplification of reference gene primers was used to estimate how many nucleated cells each sample contained. To quantify the absolute abundance of each unique TCRbeta CDR3 rearrangement, sequence reads were collapsed and filtered. For each sample, productive Simpson clonality was calculated as the square root of Simpson's diversity index over productive rearrangements. TCRdb obtained this table from immuneACCESS and retained in-frame rearrangements with V and J assigned. These tables miss some clones; where compared with another copy, unresolved V genes account for less than half of the shortfall, and the remainder is unexplained. D and trimming come from the DNA, and the V and J calls and clone size come from that table. In this sample the table shows hundreds of thousands of clones, approximately 86% of which occur a single time. The ten largest clonotypes hold less than 5% of the sample.

Per the germline V gene (reference sequence), LNHNV is the CDR1 and YYDKDF is the CDR2. V and J lose 0 bases and 8 bases, and a span of 16 bases separates them. The CDR3 covers 15 residues, taking in both the cysteine and the phenylalanine. CDR3 DNA only is kept here, 45 bases in frame from base 1. Participants in the prospective study were enrolled through a virtual design, were aged roughly 18 to 100 years, and lived in roughly 25 United States geographic areas. Cohort assignment in the prospective study relied on participant-reported clinical history from a screening survey and a study questionnaire. In the prospective study, whole blood, serum and a nasopharyngeal or oropharyngeal swab were collected from each participant by mobile phlebotomists. Participants in the prospective study had the option to provide additional blood draws and questionnaires over an approximately 2-month period. Prospective study blood samples were shipped either frozen or at room temperature before DNA extraction.

On this clone: Its target antigen remains unknown. Base qualities are missing; no much larger clone stands one base away.

The source of this sequence is a woman aged 40 to 50 with acute COVID-19. Here the chain combines TRBV15 and TRBJ1-2, with no confidently assigned D gene. The sample consisted of PBMCs or T cells enriched from blood (not recorded which). CDR3 reads: CATSRDHQGGTGYTF. The bases are TGTGCCACCAGCAGAGATCATCAAGGAGGTACGGGCTACACCTTC.